Presented here are 6 T cell receptor beta chains from one specimen sequenced in a study of control samples from healthy donors and cancer patients. Assay: immunoSEQ multiplex PCR; the TCRdb copy retains only in-frame clones and omits some. In the table there are approximately 70,000 clones, about 87% of which are singletons. Sample: blood. These receptors were obtained from a middle-aged man in good health.

The gene calls are TRBV18 and TRBJ2-7; D is unclear. Germline CDR1 KGHSH, CDR2 LQKENI. Trimming took off 3 bases at V and 4 bases at J, with 7 bases between the two ends. The CDR3 has 12 amino acids. The CDR3 DNA reads TGTGCCAGCTCACCTGGGGAATACGAGCAGTACTTC. Residues: CASSPGEYEQYF.

The chain couples TRBV28 to TRBJ1-1; 7 positions agree with TRBD1. The CDR3 has 12 amino acids. V lost 6 bases to trimming and J lost 11 bases; unmatched junction nucleotides: 9. From germline, CDR1 is MDHEN and CDR2 SYDVKM. CDR3 nucleotide sequence: TGTGCCAGCAGACAACTACAGGGGATTGCTTTCTTT. Translated, it gives CASRQLQGIAFF. Drawing the rest from reference TRBV28 and TRBJ1-1, the complete variable domain is DVKVTQSSRYLVKRTGEKVFLECVQDMDHENMFWYRQDPGLGLRLIYFSYDVKMKEKGDIPEGYSVSREKKERFSLILESASTNQTSMYLCASRQLQGIAFFGQGTRLTVV.

The chain has TRBV28 and TRBJ1-5, with D unresolved. The CDR3 has 14 amino acids. Germline V gives CDR1 MDHEN, CDR2 SYDVKM. The V end lost 3 bases, the J end lost 4 bases, and 10 bases lay between the germline ends. CDR3: CASSFNGGNQPQHF. In nucleotides, the CDR3 is TGTGCCAGCAGTTTTAACGGAGGAAATCAGCCCCAGCATTTT.

This clone has only one observation. The chain recombines TRBV5-6 with TRBJ1-3; D call uncertain. Germline values: CDR1 SGHDT, CDR2 YYEEEE. The length of the CDR3 is 16 residues. Trimming cost V 3 bases and J 3 bases, with 16 bases left between them. Here the CDR3 reads CASSWMAVGFGNTIYF. DNA of the CDR3: TGTGCCAGCAGCTGGATGGCCGTGGGATTTGGAAACACCATATATTTT.

The CDR3 spells CASGLGYGYTF. The DNA for the CDR3 is TGTGCCAGTGGCTTGGGCTATGGCTACACCTTC. The genes are TRBV27 and TRBJ1-2, with D unresolved. Trimming shortened V by 9 bases and J by 4 bases, and 9 bases separated the two germline ends. The germline gives CDR1 MNHEY, CDR2 SMNVEV (reference sequence). CDR3 length: 11 amino acids.

The chain has TRBV7-9 and TRBJ2-5; D is undetermined. Trimming took off 6 bases at V and 5 bases at J, with 19 bases between the two ends. CDR1 is SEHNR, CDR2 FQNEAQ, per germline (reference sequence). This CDR3 is built from 15 residues. The CDR3 spells CASRPQRTPYETQYF. CDR3 bases: TGTGCCAGCAGGCCCCAGCGAACCCCATACGAGACCCAGTACTTC.